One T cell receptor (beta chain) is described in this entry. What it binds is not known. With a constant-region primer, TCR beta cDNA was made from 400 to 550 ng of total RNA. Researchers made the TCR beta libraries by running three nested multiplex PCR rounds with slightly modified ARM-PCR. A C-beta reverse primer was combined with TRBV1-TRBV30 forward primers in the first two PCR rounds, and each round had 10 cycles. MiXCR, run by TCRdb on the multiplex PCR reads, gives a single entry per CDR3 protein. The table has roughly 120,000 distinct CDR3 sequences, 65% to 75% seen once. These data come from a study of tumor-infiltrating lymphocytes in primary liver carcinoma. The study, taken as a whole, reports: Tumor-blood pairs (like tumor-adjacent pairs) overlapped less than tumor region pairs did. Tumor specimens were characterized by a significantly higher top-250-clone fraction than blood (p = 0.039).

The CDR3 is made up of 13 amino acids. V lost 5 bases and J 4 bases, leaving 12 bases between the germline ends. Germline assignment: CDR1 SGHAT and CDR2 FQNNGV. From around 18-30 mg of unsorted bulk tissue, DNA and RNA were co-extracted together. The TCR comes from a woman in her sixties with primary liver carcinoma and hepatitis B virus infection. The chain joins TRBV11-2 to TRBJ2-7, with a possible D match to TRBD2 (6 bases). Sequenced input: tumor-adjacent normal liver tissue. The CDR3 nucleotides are TGTGCCAGCAGCCCTCCGGGGAGGTACGAGCAGTACTTC. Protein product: CASSPPGRYEQYF.